Listed below are T cell receptor beta chains from one sample, sequenced in a study of CD8 T cells in Susac syndrome. TCRdb redid the calling of the immunoSEQ multiplex PCR reads with MiXCR, one entry per CDR3 protein. Here the sample spans some 200,000 distinct CDR3 sequences, roughly 91% being singletons. Material for sequencing was CD4+ T cells from PBMCs. Source of these receptors: a human donor with Susac syndrome. CDR3s include the opening cysteine and the closing phenylalanine or tryptophan. A D gene is named only where the DNA matches it firmly. Clone sizes are given selectively: once, few, many, or a class where the clone is expanded.

cdr3_length | j_call | v_call | d_call | clone_size | cdr3_nt | cdr3_aa
13 | TRBJ1-2 | TRBV11-2 | NA | NA | TGTGCCAGCAGCACACGAGAGGGGTATGGCTACACCTTC | CASSTREGYGYTF
16 | TRBJ2-1 | TRBV3-1 | TRBD2 | NA | TGTGCCAGCAGCCCATTAGCGGGAGCCTCCTACAATGAGCAGTTCTTC | CASSPLAGASYNEQFF
15 | TRBJ2-5 | TRBV11-1 | NA | NA | TGTGCCAGCAGCCCCCCGGTTCGGGGCCAAGAGACCCAGTACTTC | CASSPPVRGQETQYF
14 | TRBJ2-7 | TRBV12-3/TRBV12-4 | TRBD2 | NA | TGTGCCAGCAGTTTAAGCGGGGGTTACAACGAGCAGTACTTC | CASSLSGGYNEQYF
13 | TRBJ1-1 | TRBV3-1 | TRBD1 | NA | TGTGCCAGCAGCTCAGGGGGTGGTGCTGAAGCTTTCTTT | CASSSGGGAEAFF
13 | TRBJ1-1 | TRBV19 | NA | NA | TGTGCCAGTAGTGGTCCCTATGGCACTGAAGCTTTCTTT | CASSGPYGTEAFF
16 | TRBJ2-2 | TRBV5-4 | TRBD1 | NA | TGTGCCAGCAGCTCCGGGACAGACCGAAACACCGGGGAGCTGTTTTTT | CASSSGTDRNTGELFF
14 | TRBJ2-7 | TRBV6-1 | TRBD1 | NA | TGTGCCAGCAGTTTTAAACAGGGGGAAGGAGAGCAGTACTTC | CASSFKQGEGEQYF
13 | TRBJ1-5 | TRBV12-3/TRBV12-4 | NA | NA | TGTGCCAGCAGTTTAGCTGGGACGCAGCCCCAGCATTTT | CASSLAGTQPQHF
14 | TRBJ2-2 | TRBV9 | NA | NA | TGTGCCAGCAGCGTAGCGGGAGTGACCGGGGAGCTGTTTTTT | CASSVAGVTGELFF
12 | TRBJ2-1 | TRBV19 | NA | NA | TGTGCCAGTAATAGTTACTGGGGTGAGCAGTTCTTC | CASNSYWGEQFF
15 | TRBJ2-1 | TRBV12-5 | TRBD1 | once | TGTGCTAGTGGTCTCACAGGGGGCGCCTACAATGAGCAGTTCTTC | CASGLTGGAYNEQFF
14 | TRBJ1-6 | TRBV4-1 | NA | NA | TGCGCCAGCAGCCGGGAAATGCGAGATTCACCCCTCCACTTT | CASSREMRDSPLHF